This TCR beta chain was observed in a study of PD-1 blockade in mismatch repair-deficient tumors (dated by TCRdb to about 2017). At the level of the whole study: Between late 2013 and late 2016, approximately 90 consecutive patients with over ten mismatch repair-deficient cancer types, all previously treated and progressing, were enrolled in the trial. Tumor-associated T cell clones were tracked in the peripheral blood of patients responding to PD-1 blockade by deep sequencing of TCR CDR3 regions.

After removal of 4 bases from V and 7 bases from J, the junction retains 7 bases not matched to a gene. CDR1 and CDR2, looked up from the germline V gene, are SGHRS and YFSETQ. The CDR3 spans 16 residues, from the cysteine through the phenylalanine. The entry retains the CDR3 DNA only, 48 bases that are in frame from base 1. On this clone: Its antigen remains undetermined. Per-base quality was not reported, and no clone a single base away is much larger than it.

For every enrolled patient, mismatch repair deficiency was confirmed by either polymerase chain reaction or immunohistochemistry. TCR sequencing was carried out for three patients who responded to pembrolizumab therapy. The phase II trial prospectively tested pembrolizumab PD-1 blockade in advanced mismatch repair-deficient cancers regardless of tissue of origin. Peripheral blood T cell samples were serially collected before and at multiple times after PD-1 blockade was started. The timing of each blood sample was reported as weeks after the first dose of pembrolizumab. Preparation of the library involved the immunoSEQ multiplex PCR assay. Entries here come from immuneACCESS through TCRdb and include only in-frame sequences with V and J called. Some clones fail to appear in such tables; in the studies checked, an unresolved V gene covers under half of the shortfall, and the cause of the remainder is unknown. This sample lists about 68,000 clones; around 73% were detected once. In total, the top ten clones hold roughly 5% of the sample.

Paper-wide results and their limitations: After pembrolizumab, tumor-resident clones, which were often undetectable in blood before treatment, expanded rapidly and then contracted, generally ahead of radiologic responses.

Material: peripheral blood, obtained 2 weeks after starting pembrolizumab. This sequence uses TRBV5-1 and TRBJ2-3; TRBD2 agrees with 15 junctional bases. The receptor comes from an adult with mismatch repair-deficient cancer. The CDR3 has the sequence CASSPGTSGRTYTQYF. The nucleotide sequence reads as follows: TGCGCCAGCAGCCCTGGGACTAGCGGGAGGACTTATACGCAGTATTTT.